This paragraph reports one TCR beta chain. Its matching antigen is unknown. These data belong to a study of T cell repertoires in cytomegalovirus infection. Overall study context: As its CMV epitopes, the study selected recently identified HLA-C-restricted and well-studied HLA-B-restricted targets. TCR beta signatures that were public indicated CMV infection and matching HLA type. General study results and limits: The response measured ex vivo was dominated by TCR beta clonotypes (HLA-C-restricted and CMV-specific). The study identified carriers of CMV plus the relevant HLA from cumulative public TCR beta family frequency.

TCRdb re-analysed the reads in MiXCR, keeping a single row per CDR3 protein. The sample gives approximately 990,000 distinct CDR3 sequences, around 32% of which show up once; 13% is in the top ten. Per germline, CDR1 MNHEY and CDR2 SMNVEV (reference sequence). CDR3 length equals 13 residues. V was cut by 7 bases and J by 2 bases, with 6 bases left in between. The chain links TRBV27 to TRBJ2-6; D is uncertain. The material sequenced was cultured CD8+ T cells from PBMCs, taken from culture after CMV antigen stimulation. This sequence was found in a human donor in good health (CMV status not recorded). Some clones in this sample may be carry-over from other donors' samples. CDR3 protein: CASNSAGANVLTF. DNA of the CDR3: TGTGCCAGCAACAGTGCTGGGGCCAACGTCCTGACTTTC.